This T cell receptor beta chain was captured in a study of early T cells in non-severe SARS-CoV-2 infection. Deletions cut 5 bases from V and 7 bases from J, with 20 bases between. The CDR3 is 15 amino acids. Germline values: CDR1 DFQATT, CDR2 SNEGSKA (reference sequence). In this sample, this clonotype turned up many times. TCRdb ran MiXCR on the 5' RACE reads and lists one entry per CDR3 protein. The sample carries under 35,000 distinct CDR3 sequences, around 7% recorded once. The chain employs TRBV20-1 and TRBJ2-2; perhaps TRBD1 as D (5 bases). The specimen sequenced was whole blood. The receptor comes from an adult who was a healthcare worker with PCR-confirmed SARS-CoV-2 infection or an uninfected control (not recorded which). The chain's CDR3 is CSAPLRDALDGELFF. CDR3 sequence (DNA): TGCAGTGCTCCACTCAGGGATGCTCTTGACGGGGAGCTGTTTTTT.